Presented here are 30 T cell receptor beta chains from one specimen sequenced in a study of early T cells in non-severe SARS-CoV-2 infection. TCRdb re-derived calls from the 5' RACE reads in MiXCR, one entry per CDR3 protein. Of 50,000 to 75,000 distinct CDR3 sequences listed, more than 10% were seen once; the top ten hold approximately 1.1%. Sample: whole blood, taken at baseline. The receptor set was obtained from an adult who was a healthcare worker with PCR-confirmed SARS-CoV-2 infection or an uninfected control (not recorded which). The donor label of this sample is uncertain.

The V call is TRBV30, the J call TRBJ1-1; TRBD1 is a possible D gene (5 bases). The germline V and J ends were trimmed by 4 bases and 0 bases, with 15 bases remaining between them. The germline gives CDR1 GTSNPN, CDR2 SVGIG (reference sequence). CDR3 length: 15 amino acids. The CDR3 loop is CAWTGPPWMNTEAFF. Here the CDR3 DNA reads TGTGCCTGGACAGGGCCGCCCTGGATGAACACTGAAGCTTTCTTT.

In its sample, this clonotype was seen a few times. The V call is TRBV6-5, the J call TRBJ2-5; D is unclear. The CDR3 totals 15 residues. The germline CDR1 and CDR2 sequences are MNHEY and SVGAGI. Between the trimmed V and J ends, which lost 0 bases and 2 bases, there was a span of 10 bases. DNA of the CDR3: TGTGCCAGCAGTTACTCGATCACGGCGCAAGAGACCCAGTACTTC. Translation: CASSYSITAQETQYF.

This clonotype was observed a few times. The chain has TRBV7-3 and TRBJ1-1, with a possible D match to TRBD1 (6 bases). Trimming removed 2 bases from V and 0 bases from J, with 7 bases in between. The germline V gene has CDR1 SGHTA and CDR2 FQGTGA. The CDR3 has 14 residues. The CDR3 sequence is CASSLGQMNTEAFF. The CDR3 nucleotides read TGTGCCAGCAGCTTAGGACAGATGAACACTGAAGCTTTCTTT.

The chain recombines TRBV2 with TRBJ2-3; 12 nucleotides align to TRBD2. Germline V lookup: CDR1 SNHLY, CDR2 FYNNEI. With V trimmed by 6 bases and J by 3 bases, 7 bases remained unmatched. The CDR3 contains 16 residues. The DNA for the CDR3 is TGTGCCAGCAGATCTGGGACTAGCGGGCTGACAGATACGCAGTATTTT. It specifies CASRSGTSGLTDTQYF.

This clonotype was seen only a few times. This chain uses TRBV18 with TRBJ1-1; a weak D match, TRBD1 (5 bases). The CDR3 consists of 18 residues. The ends were cut back, 6 bases at V and 0 bases at J, with 23 bases in the middle. Germline V CDR1 and CDR2: KGHSH, LQKENI. CDR3 DNA: TGTGCCAGCTCGTTCCTTACGATGGGACGCAGGATGAACACTGAAGCTTTCTTT. This gives the protein CASSFLTMGRRMNTEAFF. Supplemented by reference TRBV18 and TRBJ1-1, the full variable domain reads NAGVMQNPRHLVRRRGQEARLRCSPMKGHSHVYWYRQLPEEGLKFMVYLQKENIIDESGMPKERFSAEFPKEGPSILRIQQVVRGDSAAYFCASSFLTMGRRMNTEAFFGQGTRLTVV.

This clonotype was recorded a few times. This chain connects TRBV12-3 or TRBV12-4 to TRBJ1-1, with D uncertain. V lost 3 bases, J lost 6 bases, and 8 bases lay in between. CDR3 length equals 12 residues. The CDR3 protein is CASSFGRPEAFF. DNA for the CDR3: TGTGCCAGCAGTTTTGGGCGGCCTGAAGCTTTCTTT.

The chain combines TRBV6-2 or TRBV6-3 with TRBJ1-1, with D perhaps matching TRBD1 (6 bases). V was trimmed by 2 bases and J by 3 bases, leaving 22 bases between them. This CDR3 has 18 amino acids. Germline CDR1 is MNHEY and CDR2 is SVGEGT. The CDR3 sequence is CASSYPLNRGAEDTEAFF. In nucleotides, the CDR3 is TGTGCCAGCAGTTACCCTCTTAACCGGGGGGCTGAAGACACTGAAGCTTTCTTT.

This clonotype came up many times. This sequence joins TRBV29-1 and TRBJ1-2, with no clear D. This CDR3 has 14 amino acids. Germline V CDR1 and CDR2: SQVTM, ANQGSEA. The V end lost 7 bases, the J end lost 5 bases, and 20 bases lay between the germline ends. CDR3 protein: CSAFPTSEGYGYTF. CDR3 nucleotides: TGCAGCGCATTCCCGACTTCAGAGGGTTATGGCTACACCTTC.

In its sample, this clonotype was seen a few times. V is TRBV20-1 and J is TRBJ2-5; the D gene is possibly TRBD1 (5 bases). The CDR3 consists of 13 residues. V gave up 4 bases and J gave up 2 bases, with 11 bases separating them. CDR1 and CDR2 (germline): DFQATT, SNEGSKA (reference sequence). The CDR3 spells CSAIGQGQETQYF. The CDR3 DNA follows: TGCAGTGCTATAGGGCAGGGACAAGAGACCCAGTACTTC.

CDR3 nucleotides: TGTGCCAGCAGCGCGTCCCCTTCCTATAACTATGGCTACACCTTC. This encodes CASSASPSYNYGYTF. This chain connects TRBV5-6 to TRBJ1-2; D is unclear. The CDR3 loop spans 15 amino acids. The germline CDR1 and CDR2 sequences are SGHDT and YYEEEE. V was cut by 4 bases and J by 1 base, with 14 bases left in between. Full variable domain (missing parts from reference TRBV5-6 and TRBJ1-2): DAGVTQSPTHLIKTRGQQVTLRCSPKSGHDTVSWYQQALGQGPQFIFQYYEEEERQRGNFPDRFSGHQFPNYSSELNVNALLLGDSALYLCASSASPSYNYGYTFGSGTRLTVV.

This clonotype was picked up many times. The chain links TRBV5-4 to TRBJ2-5; the match to TRBD1 covers 7 bases. Unmatched junction bases numbered 5, after V lost 4 bases and J lost 2 bases. The germline V gene encodes CDR1 SGHNT and CDR2 YYREEE (reference sequence). The CDR3 extends over 14 amino acids. CDR3 in DNA: TGTGCCAGCAGCCTCCCGACAGGGCAAGAGACCCAGTACTTC. Residues: CASSLPTGQETQYF.

The chain has TRBV20-1 and TRBJ1-2; no clear D. CDR3 length: 11 residues. The V gene's germline CDR1 is DFQATT and CDR2 SNEGSKA (reference sequence). V gave up 5 bases and J gave up 4 bases, with 8 bases separating them. CDR3 coding DNA: TGCAGTGCTTGGGTTGCCTATGGCTACACCTTC. Translation gives CSAWVAYGYTF.

The V call is TRBV24-1, the J call TRBJ2-1; TRBD2 agrees at 9 bases. Germline CDR1 KGHDR, CDR2 SFDVKD. This CDR3 comprises 16 residues. J gave up 6 bases and V 7 bases, and 12 bases lay outside the gene matches. The DNA for the CDR3 is TGTGCCACCAGCTCCCAGCTAGCGGGGACGTTCAATGAGCAGTTCTTC. The encoded protein is CATSSQLAGTFNEQFF.

This clonotype was counted at least ten times. The genes are TRBV15 and TRBJ2-1; 11 bases fit TRBD2. CDR3 length: 17 amino acids. Losses at the gene ends were 5 bases for V and 0 bases for J; bases not matched to a gene: 6. The germline V gene encodes CDR1 LNHNV and CDR2 YYDKDF (reference sequence). DNA for the CDR3: TGTGCCACCAGCGGGGAACTAGCGGGGGTCTCCTACAATGAGCAGTTCTTC. Translation: CATSGELAGVSYNEQFF.

In its sample, this clonotype was seen many times. This sequence joins TRBV20-1 and TRBJ2-1; TRBD2 matches 14 bases. The trim removed 6 bases at V and 6 bases at J, leaving 10 bases unmatched. This CDR3 region has 16 residues. From germline, CDR1 is DFQATT and CDR2 SNEGSKA (reference sequence). CDR3 in DNA: TGCAGTGCCCAGTCCCCCGGGACTAGCGGGGGCAATGAGCAGTTCTTC. This translates into CSAQSPGTSGGNEQFF.

The sample holds a few counts of this clonotype. The chain recombines TRBV6-5 with TRBJ1-2; a possible D gene is TRBD1 (6 bases). CDR1 and CDR2 (germline): MNHEY, SVGAGI. The CDR3 totals 13 residues. Deletions cut 7 bases from V and 5 bases from J, with 14 bases between. CDR3 nucleotide sequence: TGTGCCAGCAACCCGGGACACGATTATGGCTACACCTTC. It codes for CASNPGHDYGYTF.

This clonotype was observed many times. The chain combines TRBV28 with TRBJ2-7; perhaps TRBD1 as D (5 bases). V was cut by 6 bases and J by 0 bases, with 15 bases left in between. This CDR3 comprises 15 residues. Germline V gives CDR1 MDHEN, CDR2 SYDVKM. CDR3 protein: CASSQTDSYSYEQYV. The CDR3 coding sequence is TGTGCCAGCAGCCAGACAGATTCCTACTCCTACGAGCAGTACGTC.

This clonotype was recorded at least ten times. The chain combines TRBV28 with TRBJ1-1; no reliable D call. CDR1 and CDR2 from the germline V gene are MDHEN and SYDVKM. This CDR3 spans 12 amino acids. With 5 bases removed from V and 8 bases from J, the gap between germline ends came to 12 bases. The CDR3 DNA reads TGTGCCAGCAGTCCGCCTCGGATCGAAGCTTTCTTT. Translation gives CASSPPRIEAFF.

This chain links TRBV12-5 with TRBJ2-1; 7 bases align to TRBD1. This CDR3 is built from 18 residues. V was pared by 1 base and J by 0 bases, with 9 bases of the junction left unmatched. The germline CDR1 and CDR2 sequences are LGHNT and FRNRAP. CDR3 DNA: TGTGCTAGTGGTTTGGCCCCGTTGGGACAGAGCTCCTACAATGAGCAGTTCTTC. This gives the protein CASGLAPLGQSSYNEQFF.

A note on this clonotype: Germline is not matched at one junction end, which may reflect a read error. The chain has TRBV12-3 or TRBV12-4 and TRBJ2-3, with D unclear. The CDR3 sequence is 14 residues long. CDR3 bases: TGTGTCAGCAGTTTAGGGCCGAGCACAGATACGCAGTATTTT. Translation gives CVSSLGPSTDTQYF.

In its sample, this clonotype was seen a few times. The chain is built from TRBV2 and TRBJ1-1; D is uncertain. The germline CDR1 and CDR2 sequences are SNHLY and FYNNEI. The CDR3 runs 12 residues. V was cut by 6 bases and J by 5 bases, with 10 bases left in between. The CDR3 coding sequence is TGTGCCAGCAGGCGTAGGGTTACTGAAGCTTTCTTT. Amino acids: CASRRRVTEAFF.

The chain uses TRBV5-4 and TRBJ1-5, with D tentatively TRBD1 (5 bases). V dropped 5 bases and J dropped 3 bases, with 9 bases sitting between them. This CDR3 region has 13 residues. Germline values: CDR1 SGHNT, CDR2 YYREEE (reference sequence). Here the CDR3 reads CASSRDFNQPQHF. CDR3 sequence (DNA): TGTGCCAGCAGTCGGGACTTCAATCAGCCCCAGCATTTT. The variable domain in full, completed from reference TRBV5-4 and TRBJ1-5, reads ETGVTQSPTHLIKTRGQQVTLRCSSQSGHNTVSWYQQALGQGPQFIFQYYREEENGRGNFPPRFSGLQFPNYSSELNVNALELDDSALYLCASSRDFNQPQHFGDGTRLSIL.

This clonotype was seen a few times. This rearrangement joins TRBV5-5 to TRBJ1-1; TRBD1 might be the D (6 bases). Trimming shortened V by 0 bases and J by 4 bases, and 7 bases separated the two germline ends. CDR1 and CDR2 from the germline V gene are SGHKS and YYEKEE (reference sequence). This CDR3 has 13 amino acids. CDR3 coding DNA: TGTGCCAGCAGCTTGGGGACAGTCACTGAAGCTTTCTTT. As protein: CASSLGTVTEAFF.

This chain uses TRBV7-8 with TRBJ2-1, with 10 bases that match TRBD2. V shed 2 bases and J 2 bases; nucleotides not matched to a gene: 3. Germline V CDR1 and CDR2: SGHVS, FQNEAQ. The CDR3 runs 16 residues. CDR3 sequence reads: CASSLLAGDTYNEQFF. The DNA for the CDR3 is TGTGCCAGCAGCTTACTAGCGGGGGACACCTACAATGAGCAGTTCTTC.

This chain connects TRBV6-6 to TRBJ1-2; 8 nucleotides line up with TRBD1. The CDR3 covers 12 residues. V was pared by 10 bases and J by 2 bases, with 3 bases of the junction left unmatched. Germline values: CDR1 MNHNY, CDR2 SVGAGI (reference sequence). DNA for the CDR3: TGTGCCACCGGACAGGGAAACTATGGCTACACCTTC. It is translated as CATGQGNYGYTF.

This clonotype was seen more than once but under ten times. V gene TRBV5-5 combines with J gene TRBJ2-7, with TRBD2 identical over 8 bases. V lost 4 bases, J lost 3 bases, and 21 bases stayed unmatched. Germline V CDR1 and CDR2: SGHKS, YYEKEE (reference sequence). This CDR3 has 19 residues. The CDR3 bases are TGTGCCAGCAGCCTAAACCACCCGGGGGGGACTACCACCAGCTACGAGCAGTACGTC. This translates into CASSLNHPGGTTTSYEQYV.

V is TRBV4-1 and J is TRBJ2-1, with 10 bases lining up with TRBD2. This CDR3 spans 16 amino acids. The germline gives CDR1 MGHRA, CDR2 YSYEKL. J lost 14 bases, V lost 0 bases, and 13 bases had no gene match. The CDR3 coding sequence is TGCGCCAGCAGCCAAGATCCCCCGAAGCGGGGGGGCAGGAAGTTCTTC. It codes for CASSQDPPKRGGRKFF.

The V and J genes are TRBV11-1 and TRBJ2-1; perhaps TRBD2 as D (6 bases). Germline values: CDR1 SGHAT, CDR2 FQDESV (reference sequence). The ends were cut back, 10 bases at V and 4 bases at J, with 8 bases in the middle. There are 11 residues in the CDR3. The CDR3 spells CATGLYNEQFF. DNA of the CDR3: TGTGCCACCGGACTATACAATGAGCAGTTCTTC.

This clonotype was observed a few times. The V call is TRBV28, the J call TRBJ2-7, with TRBD1 as a possible D gene (6 bases). Germline V lookup: CDR1 MDHEN, CDR2 SYDVKM. This CDR3 has 11 residues. V lost 5 bases to trimming and J lost 8 bases, with 10 bases between them. Here the CDR3 reads CASSTQGKQYV. The DNA for the CDR3 is TGTGCCAGCAGTACCCAGGGGAAGCAGTACGTC.

The count of this clonotype is one. The chain has TRBV6-6 and TRBJ2-1; no reliable D call. CDR1 is MNHNY and CDR2 is SVGAGI in the germline V gene (reference sequence). V lost 5 bases, J lost 8 bases, and 16 bases lay in between. There are 14 residues in the CDR3. The CDR3 loop is CASSQRWAFDEQFF. The CDR3 nucleotides read TGTGCCAGCAGTCAACGATGGGCCTTTGATGAGCAGTTCTTC.